Sequencing of this T cell receptor (beta chain) was carried out in a study of CD8 T cells in Susac syndrome. CDR1 is SGHRS and CDR2 is YFSETQ in the germline V gene. The CDR3 is made up of 14 amino acids. J lost 4 bases, V lost 0 bases, and 3 bases had no gene match. Random hexamers were used to reverse transcribe an amount of about 0.45 to 1 ug RNA. Amplification of TCR beta CDR3 spanned 54 Vbeta and 13 Jbeta via immunoSEQ multiplex PCR. TCRdb redid the calling of the immunoSEQ multiplex PCR reads with MiXCR, one entry per CDR3 protein. The table has more than 110,000 distinct CDR3 sequences, 85% to 95% seen once.

The chain joins TRBV5-1 to TRBJ1-1, with 7 bases that match TRBD1. The sequence was collected from a human donor with Susac syndrome. Sample: CD4+ T cells from PBMCs. DNA for the CDR3: TGCGCCAGCAGCTTGGCACAGGGGATCACTGAAGCTTTCTTT. It specifies CASSLAQGITEAFF.